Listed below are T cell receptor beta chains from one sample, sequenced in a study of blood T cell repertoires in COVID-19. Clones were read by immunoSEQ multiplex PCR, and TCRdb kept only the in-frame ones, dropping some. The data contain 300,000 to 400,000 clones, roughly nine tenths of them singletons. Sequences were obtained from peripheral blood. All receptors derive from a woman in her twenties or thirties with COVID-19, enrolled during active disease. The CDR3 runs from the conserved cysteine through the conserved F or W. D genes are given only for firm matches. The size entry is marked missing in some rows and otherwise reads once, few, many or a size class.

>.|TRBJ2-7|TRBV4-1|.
TGCGCCAGCAGCCAAGGCAGTGGGGCATGGCCGCAGTACTTC
CASSQGSGAWPQYF
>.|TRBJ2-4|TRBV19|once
TGTGCCAGTAGTATCTGGCGGGACGGTCTAGCCAAAAACATTCAGTACTTC
CASSIWRDGLAKNIQYF
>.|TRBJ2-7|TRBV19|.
TGTGCCAGTAGTATCGCCTCTACCAGGTTCGCCTCCTACGAGCAGTACTTC
CASSIASTRFASYEQYF
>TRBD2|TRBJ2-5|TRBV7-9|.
TGTGCCAGCAGCCTCAGCGGGGGGGCCGGGTACCAAGAGACCCAGTACTTC
CASSLSGGAGYQETQYF
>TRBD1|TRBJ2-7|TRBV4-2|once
TGTGCCAGCAGCCAAACACAGGGGTTTAACAACTACGAGCAGTACTTC
CASSQTQGFNNYEQYF
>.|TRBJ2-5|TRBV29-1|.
TGCAGCGTTGCCAGACAGGAGCTGGCCCAGTACTTC
CSVARQELAQYF
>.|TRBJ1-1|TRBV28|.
TGTGCCAGCAGACGAGACAGACGTGAAGCTTTCTTT
CASRRDRREAFF
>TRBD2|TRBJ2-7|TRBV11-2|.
TGTGCCAGCAGCTTGGAACTAGCGGGGGGATCACACGAGCAGTACTTC
CASSLELAGGSHEQYF
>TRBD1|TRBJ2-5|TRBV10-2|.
TGCGCCAGCAGTGAGCCCGACAGGGGGACAGAGACCCAGTACTTC
CASSEPDRGTETQYF
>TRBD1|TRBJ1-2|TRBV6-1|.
TGTGCCAGCAGTGAAGGGGCAGGGGGCAACCCAAACTATGGCTACACCTTC
CASSEGAGGNPNYGYTF
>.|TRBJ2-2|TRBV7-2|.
TGTGCCAGCAGCCGGGCAGGGGGGAGGAACACCGGGGAGCTGTTTTTT
CASSRAGGRNTGELFF
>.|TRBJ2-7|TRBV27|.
TGTGCCAGCAGTCGTCCGGGACAAGACTCCTACGAGCAGTACTTC
CASSRPGQDSYEQYF
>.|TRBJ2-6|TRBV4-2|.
TGTGCCAGCAGCCAAGTTTATTATCTTCCGGGCGGGGAAGGATCCTCTGGGGCCAACGTCCTGACTTTC
CASSQVYYLPGGEGSSGANVLTF